Presented here are 32 T cell receptor beta chains from one specimen sequenced in a study of cytomegalovirus exposure and HLA in healthy donors (dated by TCRdb to about 2017). Library prep was done by the immunoSEQ multiplex PCR assay. This immuneACCESS table, as held by TCRdb, lists in-frame sequences with V and J called but not all clones. Of the missing ones, under half trace to an unresolved V gene in checked studies; the others have no known cause. The sample has approximately 140,000 clones on record, just under 85% of them singletons. 1.4% of the sample is taken by the ten largest. The specimen was PBMCs. The receptors originated from a woman younger than 45 in good health and CMV-seronegative.

The rearrangement links TRBV7-9 to TRBJ2-3; no clear D. Germline assignment: CDR1 SEHNR and CDR2 FQNEAQ (reference sequence). The length of the CDR3 is 16 residues. The germline V and J ends were trimmed by 0 bases and 0 bases, with 10 bases remaining between them. The CDR3 DNA sequence: TGTGCCAGCAGCTTAGCGTCGGTTGTCAGCACAGATACGCAGTATTTT. It is translated as CASSLASVVSTDTQYF.

The chain couples TRBV2 to TRBJ2-5; maybe TRBD2 (5 bases). Trimming removed 7 bases from V and 0 bases from J, with 9 bases in between. There are 13 residues in the CDR3. Germline-derived CDR1 and CDR2 are SNHLY and FYNNEI. The CDR3 loop reads CASMRGHQETQYF. In DNA, the CDR3 is TGTGCCAGCATGAGAGGGCACCAAGAGACCCAGTACTTC.

The V and J genes are TRBV19 and TRBJ1-2; TRBD1 matches 7 bases. The CDR3 contains 17 residues. After removal of 3 bases from V and 10 bases from J, the junction contained 20 bases not matched to a gene. Germline V gives CDR1 LNHDA, CDR2 SQIVND (reference sequence). The CDR3 loop is CASSMSGGRQGQLVYTF. The CDR3 nucleotides read TGTGCCAGTAGTATGAGTGGGGGGAGGCAGGGACAGCTTGTCTACACCTTC.

This chain connects TRBV20-1 to TRBJ1-2; D might be TRBD1 (6 bases). The germline V and J ends were trimmed by 4 bases and 8 bases, with 11 bases remaining between them. Germline V lookup: CDR1 DFQATT, CDR2 SNEGSKA (reference sequence). The CDR3 is made up of 11 amino acids. The CDR3 region is CSANRDFGYTF. CDR3 bases: TGCAGTGCTAACAGGGATTTCGGCTACACCTTC.

This chain links TRBV7-9 with TRBJ1-2; TRBD1 is a possible D gene (6 bases). Germline V CDR1 and CDR2: SEHNR, FQNEAQ (reference sequence). Trimming removed 5 bases from V and 8 bases from J, with 15 bases in between. This CDR3 region has 13 residues. For the CDR3, the DNA is TGTGCCAGCAGCCCCCCTATACAGGGAGGCTACACCTTC. Protein product: CASSPPIQGGYTF.

V is TRBV11-2 and J is TRBJ1-1, with 7 bases matching TRBD1. Germline V gene data show CDR1 as SGHAT and CDR2 as FQNNGV. The CDR3 covers 14 residues. Trimming removed 5 bases from V and 1 base from J; junction bases left unmatched: 4. CDR3 protein: CASSQGQSNTEAFF. The CDR3 DNA follows: TGTGCCAGCAGCCAGGGACAGTCGAACACTGAAGCTTTCTTT.

V and J are TRBV7-2 and TRBJ2-2; D gene ambiguous. The V gene lost 5 bases and the J gene lost 1 base, with 14 bases spanning the gap. The germline V gene encodes CDR1 SGHTA and CDR2 FQGNSA. This CDR3 has 16 residues. The CDR3 loop reads CASSTAPQKNTGELFF. CDR3 nucleotide sequence: TGTGCCAGCAGCACCGCTCCACAGAAGAACACCGGGGAGCTGTTTTTT.

This chain links TRBV6-6 with TRBJ1-1; D gene ambiguous. Trimming took off 2 bases at V and 7 bases at J, with 11 bases between the two ends. CDR1 is MNHNY and CDR2 is SVGAGI in the germline V gene (reference sequence). This CDR3 spans 13 amino acids. For the CDR3, the DNA is TGTGCCAGCAGTTACGAACAGTATTTTGAAGCTTTCTTT. Its protein is CASSYEQYFEAFF.

The chain uses TRBV19 and TRBJ1-1; D may be TRBD1 (6 bases). Germline values: CDR1 LNHDA, CDR2 SQIVND (reference sequence). This CDR3 has 15 residues. Trimming took off 1 base at V and 0 bases at J, with 9 bases between the two ends. The CDR3 reads CASSIAGQLNTEAFF. For the CDR3, the DNA is TGTGCCAGTAGTATAGCCGGACAGCTGAACACTGAAGCTTTCTTT.

CDR3 DNA sequence: TGTGCCAGCAGCCCCCACGGGGAGGCCACTGAAGCTTTCTTT. Its protein is CASSPHGEATEAFF. V is TRBV9 and J is TRBJ1-1; D not resolved. Deletions cut 4 bases from V and 4 bases from J, with 14 bases between. Germline CDR1 is SGDLS and CDR2 is YYNGEE. This CDR3 spans 14 amino acids.

This clone was counted at least ten times. The chain employs TRBV7-9 and TRBJ1-2; D gene ambiguous. V lost 3 bases to trimming and J lost 4 bases, with 15 bases between them. CDR1 and CDR2 from the germline V gene are SEHNR and FQNEAQ (reference sequence). The CDR3 extends over 15 amino acids. Here the CDR3 DNA reads TGTGCCAGCAGCTTGGAGGGAATAGGGTTCTATGGCTACACCTTC. Residues: CASSLEGIGFYGYTF.

The gene calls are TRBV2 and TRBJ2-3, with TRBD2 identical over 10 bases. This CDR3 is 14 amino acids long. V lost 7 bases, J lost 9 bases, and 10 bases stayed unmatched. Germline V CDR1 and CDR2: SNHLY, FYNNEI. Written as DNA, the CDR3 is TGTGCCAGCAAGCCGGGGCTAGCGGGGGTGACGCAGTATTTT. It encodes CASKPGLAGVTQYF.

V usage is TRBV29-1 and J usage is TRBJ1-4; 7 nucleotides align to TRBD1. J gave up 4 bases and V 7 bases, and 15 bases lay outside the gene matches. The CDR3 is 16 residues long. CDR1 is SQVTM, CDR2 ANQGSEA, per germline. CDR3 sequence (DNA): TGCAGCGGGAAATCGAGAGGGGGCGCGGGTAATGAAAAACTGTTTTTT. Translating it yields CSGKSRGGAGNEKLFF. Drawing the rest from reference TRBV29-1 and TRBJ1-4, the complete variable domain is SAVISQKPSRDICQRGTSLTIQCQVDSQVTMMFWYRQQPGQSLTLIATANQGSEATYESGFVIDKFPISRPNLTFSTLTVSNMSPEDSSIYLCSGKSRGGAGNEKLFFGSGTQLSVL.

The chain has TRBV10-3 and TRBJ2-2, with 8 bases matching TRBD1. The CDR3 loop spans 16 amino acids. V gave up 3 bases and J gave up 4 bases; unmatched junction bases: 7. The germline V gene encodes CDR1 ENHRY and CDR2 SYGVKD. The CDR3 nucleotides read TGTGCCATCAGTGATGGAGACAGGGGCCTCACCGGGGAGCTGTTTTTT. Translated, it gives CAISDGDRGLTGELFF.

The chain joins TRBV4-1 to TRBJ2-7; D not resolved. This CDR3 is built from 14 residues. Germline loops: CDR1 MGHRA, CDR2 YSYEKL. V dropped 4 bases and J dropped 2 bases, with 12 bases sitting between them. The CDR3 region is CASSRDILTYEQYF. CDR3 coding DNA: TGCGCCAGCAGCCGAGACATCCTAACCTACGAGCAGTACTTC.

The chain carries TRBV9 and TRBJ1-3, with a tentative D call TRBD1 (6 bases). V lost 5 bases to trimming and J lost 2 bases, with 11 bases between them. CDR1 is SGDLS and CDR2 is YYNGEE in the germline V gene. The length of the CDR3 is 14 residues. The CDR3: CASSRSGAGNTIYF. The CDR3 nucleotides read TGTGCCAGCAGTCGATCAGGGGCTGGAAACACCATATATTTT.

This rearrangement joins TRBV12-2 to TRBJ1-5; no check of the table's D call, TRBD1, against the DNA was made. TRBV12-2 corresponds to a pseudogene. The CDR3 sequence is 15 residues long. The CDR3, as DNA: TGTGCAAGTCCCTCATCGGACAGAAAATATCAGCCCCAGCATTTT. It is translated as CASPSSDRKYQPQHF.

This clone was seen only a few times. The V gene is TRBV10-3, the J gene TRBJ1-3; D is perhaps TRBD1 (5 bases). The V gene's germline CDR1 is ENHRY and CDR2 SYGVKD. The CDR3 has 15 amino acids. V was clipped by 6 bases and J by 0 bases, with 12 bases between them. The CDR3 coding sequence is TGTGCCATCAGCCGCGGGGGGGACTCTGGAAACACCATATATTTT. This encodes CAISRGGDSGNTIYF.

The chain is built from TRBV5-1 and TRBJ1-3; 9 bases align to TRBD1. The CDR3 extends over 18 amino acids. The germline gives CDR1 SGHRS, CDR2 YFSETQ. J was trimmed by 2 bases and V by 4 bases; bases with no gene match: 13. CDR3 DNA: TGCGCCAGCAGCCTTACTCCGGGACAGGGTTGGCCTGGAAACACCATATATTTT. Protein: CASSLTPGQGWPGNTIYF.

The rearrangement joins TRBV1 to TRBJ2-1; TRBD1 was called by the table and not checked on the DNA. TRBV1 represents a pseudogene. This CDR3 contains 13 residues. The CDR3 DNA follows: TGCACCGCAACAGTAAGCTCCTACAATGAGCAGTTCTTC. Its translation is CTATVSSYNEQFF.

The genes are TRBV11-2 and TRBJ2-1; D gene ambiguous. V was trimmed by 0 bases and J by 3 bases, leaving 6 bases between them. This CDR3 has 14 amino acids. Germline CDR1 reads SGHAT; CDR2 reads FQNNGV. CDR3 DNA: TGTGCCAGCAGCTTAGAGTACAGCTACAATGAGCAGTTCTTC. Amino acid sequence: CASSLEYSYNEQFF.

The rearrangement links TRBV19 to TRBJ1-2; 8 positions match TRBD1. CDR3 length equals 17 residues. Trimming removed 3 bases from V and 2 bases from J; junction bases left unmatched: 11. From germline, CDR1 is LNHDA and CDR2 SQIVND (reference sequence). This chain's CDR3 is CASSISAAGTGNYGYTF. CDR3 sequence (DNA): TGTGCCAGTAGTATCTCCGCCGCCGGGACAGGCAACTATGGCTACACCTTC.

Here the CDR3 DNA reads TGTGCCAGTAGTCTCCTCCAGGGGGAGCGCACAGATACGCAGTATTTT. It is translated as CASSLLQGERTDTQYF. This chain joins TRBV19 and TRBJ2-3; 7 nucleotides align to TRBD1. CDR3 length: 16 amino acids. V gave up 5 bases and J gave up 1 base; unmatched junction bases: 9. Germline V CDR1 and CDR2: LNHDA, SQIVND (reference sequence).

The chain combines TRBV7-2 with TRBJ2-7; D possibly corresponds to TRBD2 (5 bases). Per the germline V gene, CDR1 is SGHTA and CDR2 is FQGNSA. Trimming left V 4 bases short and J 0 bases short, with 16 bases between. CDR3 size: 16 residues. The CDR3 DNA reads TGTGCCAGCAGCTCCAGTATACAAGGGAGCTCCTACGAGCAGTACTTC. Translation: CASSSSIQGSSYEQYF.

The chain couples TRBV9 to TRBJ2-1; D may be TRBD1 (6 bases). The V end lost 8 bases, the J end lost 5 bases, and 20 bases lay between the germline ends. This CDR3 is built from 15 residues. Per the germline V gene, CDR1 is SGDLS and CDR2 is YYNGEE. The CDR3 sequence: CASGADAGANNEQFF. The CDR3 nucleotides read TGTGCCAGTGGGGCTGATGCAGGGGCAAACAATGAGCAGTTCTTC.

This chain links TRBV12-5 with TRBJ2-3, with 9 bases identical to TRBD1. V trimming: 9 bases; J trimming: 1 base; junction bases outside the gene matches: 14. This CDR3 is 17 amino acids long. Germline V gives CDR1 LGHNT, CDR2 FRNRAP. CDR3 sequence: CARSGTGFLAGTDTQYF. The CDR3 DNA reads TGTGCTAGGTCCGGGACAGGGTTTTTGGCTGGCACAGATACGCAGTATTTT.

This clone was found a few times. The V gene is TRBV4-2, the J gene TRBJ1-6; a possible D gene is TRBD1 (5 bases). In germline, CDR1 is LGHNA, CDR2 YNFKEQ. The CDR3 is 15 residues long. Trimming took off 3 bases at V and 5 bases at J, with 11 bases between the two ends. The CDR3 nucleotides read TGTGCCAGCAGCCAGGTTGACAGAGATAATTCACCCCTCCACTTT. Its translation is CASSQVDRDNSPLHF.

The chain has TRBV5-1 and TRBJ1-4; D remains unclear. From germline, CDR1 is SGHRS and CDR2 YFSETQ. The CDR3 contains 17 residues. V was trimmed by 4 bases and J by 0 bases, leaving 16 bases between them. CDR3 protein: CASSARPRQATNEKLFF. Here the CDR3 DNA reads TGCGCCAGCAGCGCCAGACCCAGACAAGCAACTAATGAAAAACTGTTTTTT.

This clone was seen more than once but under ten times. V is TRBV7-2 and J is TRBJ1-5, with no clear D. Germline values: CDR1 SGHTA, CDR2 FQGNSA. The CDR3 extends over 14 amino acids. The V end lost 5 bases, the J end lost 0 bases, and 8 bases lay between the germline ends. The CDR3 DNA is TGTGCCAGCAGCGGAGGAAATAGCAATCAGCCCCAGCATTTT. Translating gives CASSGGNSNQPQHF. Filled out from reference TRBV7-2 and TRBJ1-5, the complete variable domain reads GAGVSQSPSNKVTEKGKDVELRCDPISGHTALYWYRQSLGQGLEFLIYFQGNSAPDKSGLPSDRFSAERTGGSVSTLTIQRTQQEDSAVYLCASSGGNSNQPQHFGDGTRLSIL.

This clone came up once. CDR3 nucleotides: TGCAGCGTCCAGAGGGCGGGGGCATATGACAACACTGAAGCTTTCTTT. Translation: CSVQRAGAYDNTEAFF. This chain joins TRBV29-1 and TRBJ1-1; tentative D call: TRBD1 (6 bases). The germline gives CDR1 SQVTM, CDR2 ANQGSEA. V lost 6 bases and J lost 2, with 22 bases in between. The CDR3 length is 16 residues. Supplemented by reference TRBV29-1 and TRBJ1-1, the full variable domain reads SAVISQKPSRDICQRGTSLTIQCQVDSQVTMMFWYRQQPGQSLTLIATANQGSEATYESGFVIDKFPISRPNLTFSTLTVSNMSPEDSSIYLCSVQRAGAYDNTEAFFGQGTRLTVV.

This clone has a handful of counts. The chain is built from TRBV11-2 and TRBJ1-2; TRBD1 is a possible D gene (5 bases). The CDR3 contains 13 residues. Germline V CDR1 and CDR2: SGHAT, FQNNGV. Trimming removed 1 base from V and 4 bases from J, with 7 bases in between. The CDR3 reads CASSLGQGYGYTF. Written as DNA, the CDR3 is TGTGCCAGCAGCTTAGGCCAGGGCTATGGCTACACCTTC.

The chain employs TRBV7-3 and TRBJ2-1; D perhaps matches TRBD2 (6 bases). Germline V CDR1 and CDR2: SGHTA, FQGTGA. The CDR3 spans 16 residues. Trimming removed 5 bases at V and 0 bases at J, with 14 bases between. CDR3 sequence: CASSHTEGFSYNEQFF. The CDR3 DNA follows: TGTGCCAGCAGCCACACGGAGGGTTTCTCCTACAATGAGCAGTTCTTC.